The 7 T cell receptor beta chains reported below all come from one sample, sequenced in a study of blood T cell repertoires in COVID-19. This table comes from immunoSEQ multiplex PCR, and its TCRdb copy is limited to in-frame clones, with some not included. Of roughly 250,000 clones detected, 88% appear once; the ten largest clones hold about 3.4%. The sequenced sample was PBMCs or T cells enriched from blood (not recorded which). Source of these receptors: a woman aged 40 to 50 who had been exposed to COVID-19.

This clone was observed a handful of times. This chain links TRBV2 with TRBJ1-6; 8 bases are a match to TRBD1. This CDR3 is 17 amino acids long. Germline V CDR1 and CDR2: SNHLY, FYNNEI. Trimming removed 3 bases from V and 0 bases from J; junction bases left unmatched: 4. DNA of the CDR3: TGTGCCAGCAGTGACAGGGGGCCAAGCTCCTATAATTCACCCCTCCACTTT. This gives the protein CASSDRGPSSYNSPLHF. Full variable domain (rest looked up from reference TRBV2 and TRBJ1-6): EPEVTQTPSHQVTQMGQEVILRCVPISNHLYFYWYRQILGQKVEFLVSFYNNEISEKSEIFDDQFSVERPDGSNFTLKIRSTKLEDSAMYFCASSDRGPSSYNSPLHFGNGTRLTVT.

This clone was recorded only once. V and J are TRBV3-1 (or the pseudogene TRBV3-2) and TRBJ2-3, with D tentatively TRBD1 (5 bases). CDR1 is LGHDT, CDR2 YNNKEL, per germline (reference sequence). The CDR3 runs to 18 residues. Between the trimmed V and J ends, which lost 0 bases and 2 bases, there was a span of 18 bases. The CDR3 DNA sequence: TGTGCCAGCAGCCAAGAAACCTGGGGCGGCCTGGACACAGATACGCAGTATTTT. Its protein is CASSQETWGGLDTDTQYF.

The CDR3 is CASSLPKTGHDNYGYTF. The CDR3 DNA reads TGTGCCAGCAGCTTACCCAAAACGGGACACGATAACTATGGCTACACCTTC. The chain has TRBV7-9 and TRBJ1-2, with D perhaps TRBD1 (6 bases). The ends were cut back, 2 bases at V and 1 base at J, with 17 bases in the middle. This CDR3 has 17 residues. Germline lookup yields CDR1 SEHNR and CDR2 FQNEAQ (reference sequence).

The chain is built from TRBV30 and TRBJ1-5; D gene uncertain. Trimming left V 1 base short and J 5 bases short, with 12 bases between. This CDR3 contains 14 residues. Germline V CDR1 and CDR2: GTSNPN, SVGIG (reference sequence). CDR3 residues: CAWSDTNFYQPQHF. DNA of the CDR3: TGTGCCTGGAGTGACACTAACTTTTATCAGCCCCAGCATTTT.

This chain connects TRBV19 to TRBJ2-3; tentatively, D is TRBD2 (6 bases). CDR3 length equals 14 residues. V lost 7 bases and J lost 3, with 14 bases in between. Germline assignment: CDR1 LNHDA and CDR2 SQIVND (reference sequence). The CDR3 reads CASKGGEETDTQYF. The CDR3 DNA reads TGTGCCAGTAAAGGAGGGGAGGAGACAGATACGCAGTATTTT.

CDR3: CASSSRASGNGGELFF. The CDR3 bases are TGTGCCAGCAGCTCCCGCGCTAGCGGGAATGGCGGGGAGCTGTTTTTT. The chain has TRBV7-8 and TRBJ2-2, with 9 nucleotides matching TRBD2. This CDR3 has 16 amino acids. Germline CDR1 SGHVS, CDR2 FQNEAQ. V lost 4 bases, J lost 7 bases, and 10 bases stayed unmatched.

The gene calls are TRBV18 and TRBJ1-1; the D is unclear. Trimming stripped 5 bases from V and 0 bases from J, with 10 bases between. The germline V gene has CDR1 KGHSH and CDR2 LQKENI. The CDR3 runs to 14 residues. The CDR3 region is CASSELGLNTEAFF. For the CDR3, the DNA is TGTGCCAGCTCAGAACTTGGGCTGAACACTGAAGCTTTCTTT. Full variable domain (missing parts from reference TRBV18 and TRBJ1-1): NAGVMQNPRHLVRRRGQEARLRCSPMKGHSHVYWYRQLPEEGLKFMVYLQKENIIDESGMPKERFSAEFPKEGPSILRIQQVVRGDSAAYFCASSELGLNTEAFFGQGTRLTVV.